The 30 T cell receptor beta chains reported below all come from one sample, sequenced in a study of human T cells and chemical hapten exposure. TCRdb passed the RACE reads through MiXCR, listing each CDR3 protein once. Of about 260,000 distinct CDR3 sequences listed, 7.5% to 10% are singletons. The sample's time point: pre-sensitization, week 0. Treatment specified: therapeutic diphenylcyclopropenone sensitization with weekly scalp DPC. The starting material was whole blood, obtained in connection with sensitization to the hapten diphenylcyclopropenone (DPC). The receptors stem from a woman aged 40 to 50 with alopecia areata. Some clones in this sample may be carry-over from other donors' samples.

In its sample, this clonotype was seen many times. V and J are TRBV12-3 or TRBV12-4 and TRBJ1-4; D unresolved. The CDR3 consists of 13 residues. The V gene lost 5 bases and the J gene lost 4 bases, with 8 bases spanning the gap. CDR3 in DNA: TGTGCCAGCAGTCCTCAGATTAATGAAAAACTGTTTTTT. Its translation is CASSPQINEKLFF.

The rearrangement links TRBV6-1 to TRBJ2-5, with a tentative D call TRBD2 (5 bases). Per the germline V gene, CDR1 is MNHNS and CDR2 is SASEGT. The CDR3 spans 13 residues. The germline V and J ends were trimmed by 4 bases and 8 bases, with 14 bases remaining between them. CDR3 protein: CASSGKTGGTQYF. The CDR3 DNA reads TGTGCCAGCAGTGGAAAAACCGGAGGCACCCAGTACTTC.

The CDR3 DNA is TGTGCCAGCAGTTACTCTTTACAGGGCGGTACTAGCGGGAGATACAATGAGCAGTTCTTC. This codes for CASSYSLQGGTSGRYNEQFF. The chain joins TRBV6-2 or TRBV6-3 to TRBJ2-1, with 11 bases aligning to TRBD2. The trim removed 0 bases at V and 4 bases at J, leaving 14 bases unmatched. The CDR3 sequence is 20 residues long. CDR1 and CDR2 from the germline V gene are MNHEY and SVGEGT.

This clonotype has at least ten counts. The rearrangement links TRBV29-1 to TRBJ2-5, with D tentatively TRBD1 or TRBD2 (6 bases each). Per germline, CDR1 SQVTM and CDR2 ANQGSEA. This CDR3 comprises 13 residues. V was pared by 6 bases and J by 3 bases, with 14 bases between. The CDR3, as DNA: TGCAGCGTGCTCCGGGGGCTGGAAGAGACCCAGTACTTC. It translates to CSVLRGLEETQYF.

This clonotype was recorded a few times. This chain connects TRBV15 to TRBJ1-6; 10 positions agree with TRBD1. V lost 0 bases, J lost 9 bases, and 5 bases stayed unmatched. Germline V gene lookup returns CDR1 LNHNV and CDR2 YYDKDF (reference sequence). CDR3 length: 16 residues. DNA of the CDR3: TGTGCCACCAGCAGAGAATACGGGACAGGGGCTTCACCCCTCCACTTT. Protein: CATSREYGTGASPLHF.

This clonotype was seen ten or more times. This sequence joins TRBV7-2 and TRBJ1-1; D not resolved. The V end lost 1 base, the J end lost 6 bases, and 21 bases lay between the germline ends. The CDR3 runs 17 residues. Germline values: CDR1 SGHTA, CDR2 FQGNSA. The CDR3 protein is CASSLGLGLSGIAEAFF. The CDR3 DNA sequence: TGTGCCAGCAGCTTAGGTCTAGGTTTAAGCGGGATCGCTGAAGCTTTCTTT.

The chain carries TRBV3-1 and TRBJ2-7; TRBD1 is a possible D gene (5 bases). Germline-derived CDR1 and CDR2 are LGHDT and YNNKEL (reference sequence). V was cut by 1 base and J by 1 base, with 14 bases left in between. The CDR3 loop spans 16 amino acids. CDR3 DNA: TGTGCCAGCAGCCAAGGGGCCCTTGGGGCTTCCTACGAGCAGTACTTC. This translates into CASSQGALGASYEQYF.

CDR3 bases: TGCAGTGCTAGATTGCGGGGCCCGGATACGCAGTATTTT. Translated: CSARLRGPDTQYF. The chain recombines TRBV20-1 with TRBJ2-3, with D possibly TRBD2 on 6 matching bases. This CDR3 is built from 13 residues. Per germline, CDR1 DFQATT and CDR2 SNEGSKA (reference sequence). V was cut by 2 bases and J by 6 bases, with 12 bases left in between.

This sequence joins TRBV29-1 and TRBJ1-2; 7 bases line up with TRBD1. V lost 5 bases, J lost 4 bases, and 1 base stayed unmatched. This CDR3 is 11 amino acids long. CDR1 SQVTM and CDR2 ANQGSEA come from the germline V gene. As DNA, the CDR3 is TGCAGCGTTAGGGACAGCTATGGCTACACCTTC. Amino acid sequence: CSVRDSYGYTF.

The V gene is TRBV29-1, the J gene TRBJ1-1, with D maybe TRBD1 (6 bases). CDR3 length: 13 amino acids. Germline-derived CDR1 and CDR2 are SQVTM and ANQGSEA. Trimming left V 4 bases short and J 3 bases short, with 12 bases between. The CDR3: CSVARGPDTEAFF. CDR3 coding DNA: TGCAGCGTTGCCAGGGGCCCCGACACTGAAGCTTTCTTT.

The table lists this clonotype with a few counts. The rearrangement joins TRBV24-1 to TRBJ2-5; a possible D gene is TRBD2 (5 bases). Trimming shortened V by 9 bases and J by 1 base, and 11 bases separated the two germline ends. CDR3 length: 13 amino acids. Germline V gives CDR1 KGHDR, CDR2 SFDVKD. CDR3 protein: CATVGGPQETQYF. The CDR3 DNA reads as TGTGCCACCGTAGGAGGACCCCAAGAGACCCAGTACTTC.

This clonotype was seen a few times. J is TRBJ1-1 and V is TRBV20-1; D gene ambiguous. Trimming stripped 5 bases from V and 1 base from J, with 11 bases between. Germline V gene data show CDR1 as DFQATT and CDR2 as SNEGSKA (reference sequence). CDR3 length: 13 residues. The CDR3 nucleotides are TGCAGTGCTTCGAGGGAACCGAACACTGAAGCTTTCTTT. Amino acid sequence: CSASREPNTEAFF.

This clonotype was counted many times. This chain uses TRBV5-6 with TRBJ2-3; D ambiguous. The germline V gene has CDR1 SGHDT and CDR2 YYEEEE. V shed 4 bases and J shed 6 bases, with 9 bases lying between them. This CDR3 region has 12 residues. CDR3 DNA: TGTGCCAGCAGCCCCTTGCATGATACGCAGTATTTT. It encodes CASSPLHDTQYF.

This clonotype showed up just a few times. The chain joins TRBV27 to TRBJ2-7; TRBD1 or TRBD2 may be the D gene (5 bases each). Germline V CDR1 and CDR2: MNHEY, SMNVEV (reference sequence). The CDR3 extends over 13 amino acids. The CDR3 nucleotides are TGTAGCTCGGGGTGGGACCAATACTACGAGCAGTACTTC. Protein product: CSSGWDQYYEQYF.

The CDR3 region is CASSEGVLSGNTIYF. For the CDR3, the DNA is TGTGCCAGCAGCGAAGGGGTCCTCTCTGGAAACACCATATATTTT. The chain couples TRBV9 to TRBJ1-3, with D possibly TRBD1 on 5 matching bases. The length of the CDR3 is 15 residues. Trimming stripped 3 bases from V and 0 bases from J, with 10 bases between. Germline V gene sequence: CDR1 SGDLS, CDR2 YYNGEE.

This clonotype appeared a few times. The genes are TRBV6-1 and TRBJ1-6; D is undetermined. This CDR3 has 14 residues. Trimming took off 5 bases at V and 6 bases at J, with 11 bases between the two ends. Germline loops: CDR1 MNHNS, CDR2 SASEGT. In DNA form, the CDR3 reads TGTGCCAGCAGTACGGACGGAACTAATTCACCCCTCCACTTT. Amino acid sequence: CASSTDGTNSPLHF.

This clonotype has only one observation. This chain links TRBV29-1 with TRBJ2-5, with D possibly matching TRBD2 (5 bases). CDR1 and CDR2 (germline): SQVTM, ANQGSEA. The CDR3 runs 13 residues. Deletions cut 5 bases from V and 4 bases from J, with 14 bases between. The chain's CDR3 is CSVNRVGGETQYF. DNA of the CDR3: TGCAGCGTTAATCGAGTAGGAGGAGAGACCCAGTACTTC. The full variable domain, rest sourced from reference TRBV29-1 and TRBJ2-5, is SAVISQKPSRDICQRGTSLTIQCQVDSQVTMMFWYRQQPGQSLTLIATANQGSEATYESGFVIDKFPISRPNLTFSTLTVSNMSPEDSSIYLCSVNRVGGETQYFGPGTRLLVL.

At least ten counts were recorded for this clonotype. The V and J genes are TRBV5-5 and TRBJ1-1; possible D gene TRBD1, 5 bases. The CDR3 is made up of 14 amino acids. In germline, CDR1 is SGHKS, CDR2 YYEKEE (reference sequence). V lost 0 bases, J lost 3 bases, and 9 bases lay in between. The CDR3 spells CASSLGRADTEAFF. The CDR3 coding sequence is TGTGCCAGCAGCTTGGGCAGGGCGGACACTGAAGCTTTCTTT.

There are a few counts of this clonotype. V usage is TRBV6-5 and J usage is TRBJ2-2; 7 nucleotides match TRBD2. The CDR3 extends over 17 amino acids. The V segment lost 0 bases and the J segment 1 base; nucleotides outside the gene matches: 5. CDR1 and CDR2 (germline): MNHEY, SVGAGI. The CDR3 region is CASSYSWASGNTGELFF. CDR3 in DNA: TGTGCCAGCAGTTACTCCTGGGCTAGCGGGAACACCGGGGAGCTGTTTTTT.

This clonotype was seen only a few times. J is TRBJ1-5 and V is TRBV20-1; D possibly corresponds to TRBD1 (5 bases). The CDR3 has 16 residues. The V gene's germline CDR1 is DFQATT and CDR2 SNEGSKA (reference sequence). The V end was cut by 3 bases, the J end by 0 bases, with 15 bases between. CDR3 nucleotide sequence: TGCAGTGCTAGGGATACTTGGGGGGGTAGCAATCAGCCCCAGCATTTT. It is translated as CSARDTWGGSNQPQHF.

This chain links TRBV7-9 with TRBJ2-1; D may be TRBD1 or TRBD2 (5 bases each). Per germline, CDR1 SEHNR and CDR2 FQNEAQ (reference sequence). The CDR3 length is 15 residues. Trimming took off 5 bases at V and 2 bases at J, with 13 bases between the two ends. The CDR3 is CASSIGTPAYNEQFF. The DNA of the CDR3 is TGTGCCAGCAGCATCGGGACCCCGGCCTACAATGAGCAGTTCTTC.

This clonotype was recorded many times. This chain links TRBV28 with TRBJ2-1, with a weak D call TRBD1 (6 bases). The CDR3 extends over 11 amino acids. V dropped 3 bases and J dropped 14 bases, with 11 bases sitting between them. Germline V gene sequence: CDR1 MDHEN, CDR2 SYDVKM. CDR3 sequence: CASSFNRVEFF. The DNA of the CDR3 is TGTGCCAGCAGTTTTAACAGGGTGGAGTTCTTC.

V gene TRBV18 combines with J gene TRBJ2-7; tentative D call: TRBD2 (7 bases). Trimming took 1 base from V and 5 from J, leaving 18 bases between them. This CDR3 has 16 residues. The germline CDR1 and CDR2 sequences are KGHSH and LQKENI. Here the CDR3 reads CASSPRGGAALHEQYF. The CDR3, as DNA: TGTGCCAGCTCACCACGTGGGGGGGCCGCCCTCCACGAGCAGTACTTC.

The chain employs TRBV18 and TRBJ2-1; D may be TRBD1 or TRBD2 (6 bases each). Trimming stripped 0 bases from V and 8 bases from J, with 8 bases between. The V gene's germline CDR1 is KGHSH and CDR2 LQKENI. The CDR3 has 13 residues. The CDR3 DNA reads TGTGCCAGCTCACCACCGGGGGGCCATGAGCAGTTCTTC. The encoded protein is CASSPPGGHEQFF.

This clonotype was counted between two and nine times. Relative to the germline gene, one junction end is altered; a read error may explain this. The chain links TRBV20-1 to TRBJ2-1, with 7 bases lining up with TRBD2. CDR1 and CDR2 from the germline V gene are DFQATT and SNEGSKA (reference sequence). This CDR3 comprises 14 residues. The CDR3: CSARDQRRNGGSVF. CDR3 in DNA: TGCAGTGCTAGAGATCAACGGAGAAACGGCGGGAGTGTCTTC.

The chain employs TRBV29-1 and TRBJ2-7; TRBD1 agrees at 9 bases. The CDR3 totals 13 residues. From germline, CDR1 is SQVTM and CDR2 ANQGSEA. The J segment lost 9 bases and the V segment lost 4 bases, leaving 10 bases of the junction unmatched. DNA of the CDR3: TGCAGCGTTGGAGGGGGACAGGGCCAGGGGCAGTACTTC. As protein: CSVGGGQGQGQYF.

This clonotype showed up many times. The chain recombines TRBV6-6 with TRBJ1-1; D uncertain. Germline CDR1 reads MNHNY; CDR2 reads SVGAGI (reference sequence). Trimming took off 4 bases at V and 4 bases at J, with 7 bases between the two ends. The CDR3 runs 12 residues. The chain's CDR3 is CASSFMGTEAFF. As DNA, the CDR3 is TGTGCCAGCAGTTTTATGGGCACTGAAGCTTTCTTT.

The chain employs TRBV30 and TRBJ2-1, with D perhaps TRBD2 (6 bases). The CDR3 extends over 15 amino acids. Trimming shortened V by 8 bases and J by 0 bases, and 17 bases separated the two germline ends. Per the germline V gene, CDR1 is GTSNPN and CDR2 is SVGIG (reference sequence). For the CDR3, the DNA is TGTGCCGGGTCGGGGCGGAGGGGCTCCTACAATGAGCAGTTCTTC. Protein: CAGSGRRGSYNEQFF.

The sample holds a few counts of this clonotype. The chain combines TRBV28 with TRBJ2-4; the D is unclear. Germline V lookup: CDR1 MDHEN, CDR2 SYDVKM. This CDR3 spans 14 amino acids. With 4 bases removed from V and 0 bases from J, the gap between germline ends came to 7 bases. The CDR3 here is CASSSGGAKNIQYF. CDR3 nucleotides: TGTGCCAGCAGTTCGGGCGGAGCCAAAAACATTCAGTACTTC.

This clonotype has ten or more counts. The chain is built from TRBV12-3 or TRBV12-4 and TRBJ2-7; D may be TRBD1 or TRBD2 (5 bases each). This CDR3 has 20 amino acids. Trimming left V 1 base short and J 0 bases short, with 25 bases between. The DNA of the CDR3 is TGTGCCAGCAGTTTAGTCCTACGAGGGGCCCAGGGTCCCCGCTCCTACGAGCAGTACTTC. This gives the protein CASSLVLRGAQGPRSYEQYF.